This T cell receptor beta chain derives from a study of T cell clonality in common variable immunodeficiency. Whole-study results and caveats: CVID subjects showed higher TCRbeta clonality than healthy controls. The cause of increased CVID clonality remains unclear without subpopulation sequencing.

This clone was detected ten times or more. Its antigen remains unknown. Read data end 3 residues before the CDR3 end; the end is taken from the germline J gene. Donors gave roughly 4.5 to 9 ml heparinized peripheral whole blood. Control and CVID samples contributed equal amounts of genomic DNA. The repertoire was sequenced with immunoSEQ multiplex PCR; TCRdb's copy has only in-frame clones and lacks some. The sample shows tens of thousands of clones, none of them appearing just once. The CDR3 contains 18 residues. The V gene end was trimmed by 3 bases and the J gene end by 0 bases; junction bases not matched to a gene: 12.

Sequences were obtained from peripheral blood mononuclear cells. The source of this sequence is a person aged 18 to 75 in good health. This chain links TRBV12-3 or TRBV12-4 with TRBJ2-3; 7 bases fit TRBD2. CDR3 bases read: TGTGCCAGCAGTTTTTCCGGGGGGACCCCTACTAGCACAGATACG. Encoded protein: CASSFSGGTPTSTDT. The full CDR3 sequence reads CASSFSGGTPTSTDTQYF.